Listed below are T cell receptor beta chains from one sample, sequenced in a study of T-cell memory formation after mild COVID-19. TCRdb processed the 5' RACE reads anew with MiXCR; each CDR3 protein has one entry. Here the sample spans roughly 510,000 distinct CDR3 sequences, around 15% being singletons. The sequencing sample was made of PBMCs or a T cell subset sorted from them (not recorded which). The source is an adult woman who had mild COVID-19 (a few samples of this study predate the infection). Cell type and time point are not known. Each CDR3 is given with its conserved first and last residue. The D gene is left open where the match is weak. The size of a clone is reported for some rows only, either as once, few or many, or as a class for expanded clones.

J,length,D,V,size,DNA,CDR3
TRBJ1-4,12,-,TRBV4-1,-,TGCGCCAGCAGCCAAAACAGGGAAAAACTGTTTTTT,CASSQNREKLFF
TRBJ2-4,16,-,TRBV5-4,few,TGTGCCAGCAGCTTCGGAGGGGTCTTAGCCAAAAACATTCAGTACTTC,CASSFGGVLAKNIQYF
TRBJ1-1,16,-,TRBV5-5,few,TGTGCCAGCAGCTTGTTCCCTGTGGGGGCCTTACGGGAGGCTTTCTTT,CASSLFPVGALREAFF
TRBJ2-3,16,-,TRBV24-1,few,TGTGCCACCAGTGACTCCAGGGGGGGTTGGTCAGATACGCAGTATTTT,CATSDSRGGWSDTQYF
TRBJ2-3,15,TRBD2,TRBV2,few,TGTGCCAGCAGAGGGACTAGCGGGAGGTTTGATACGCAGTATTTT,CASRGTSGRFDTQYF
TRBJ2-3,16,TRBD2,TRBV7-6,few,TGTGCCAGCAGCTTAGGCCTAGCGGGGTACACAGATACGCAGTATTTT,CASSLGLAGYTDTQYF
TRBJ1-1,15,-,TRBV6-5,few,TGTGCCAGCAGAAAACGGGGGGACATGAACACTGAAGCTTTCTTT,CASRKRGDMNTEAFF
TRBJ1-1,15,-,TRBV6-5,-,TGTGCCAGCAGTTACTCTGGCAGGGTGAACACTGAAGCTTTCTTT,CASSYSGRVNTEAFF
TRBJ1-2,15,TRBD1,TRBV15,few,TGTGCCACCAGCACGCAAGGGACAGTTGAGGGTGGCTACACCTTC,CATSTQGTVEGGYTF
TRBJ2-7,18,-,TRBV5-5,few,TGTGCCAGCAGACCCTTACAACCGGGGCCCTCGGGGGTCCACGAGCAGTACTTC,CASRPLQPGPSGVHEQYF
TRBJ2-3,16,TRBD2,TRBV5-1,few,TGCGCCAGCAGCTTGGGGTCTAGCGGTGTCACAGATACGCAGTATTTT,CASSLGSSGVTDTQYF
TRBJ2-7,14,-,TRBV6-2/TRBV6-3,-,TGTGCCAGCGGGGTGGAGTGGGTGTCCTACGAGCAGTACTTC,CASGVEWVSYEQYF
TRBJ2-5,16,-,TRBV5-1,few,TGCGCCAGCAGCTTGAAGCCCCGGGAGCGGGAAGAGACCCAGTACTTC,CASSLKPREREETQYF
TRBJ2-2,17,TRBD2,TRBV24-1,-,TGTGCCACCAGTGATTTTGTGCTAGCGGGAGCCCCCGGGGAGCTGTTTTTT,CATSDFVLAGAPGELFF